The 2 T cell receptor beta chains listed next were all sequenced from one sample in a study of post-analysis software for immune sequencing data. Their antigens are not known. The TCR beta cDNA libraries contained unique molecular identifiers. TCRdb reprocessed the PCR reads via MiXCR and lists one record per CDR3 protein. The table includes approximately 770,000 distinct CDR3 sequences, more than 45% detected once. Study observations and caveats: Patients used roughly five TRBV segments, including TRBV5-6, TRBV5-1 and TRBV20-1, more often than controls.

Specimen: blood. All receptors come from a girl aged 5-17 years with multiple sclerosis.

This clonotype showed up just a few times. The rearrangement uses TRBV7-4 and TRBJ2-7, with 8 bases identical to TRBD2. The J segment lost 4 bases and the V segment lost 0 bases, leaving 5 bases of the junction unmatched. Germline-derived CDR1 and CDR2 are SGHVT and SQSDAQ. The CDR3 extends over 15 amino acids. The DNA of the CDR3 is TGTGCCAGCAGCTTAGCCGGCGCGGGAGGATACGAGCAGTACTTC. This encodes CASSLAGAGGYEQYF.

J is TRBJ2-4 and V is TRBV6-6; D unclear. The CDR3 consists of 17 residues. Germline loops: CDR1 MNHNY, CDR2 SVGAGI (reference sequence). Trimming left V 4 bases short and J 1 base short, with 17 bases between. CDR3 sequence (DNA): TGTGCCAGCAGTTTATTTGCTTTAACTATGGCCAAAAACATTCAGTACTTC. It translates to CASSLFALTMAKNIQYF.